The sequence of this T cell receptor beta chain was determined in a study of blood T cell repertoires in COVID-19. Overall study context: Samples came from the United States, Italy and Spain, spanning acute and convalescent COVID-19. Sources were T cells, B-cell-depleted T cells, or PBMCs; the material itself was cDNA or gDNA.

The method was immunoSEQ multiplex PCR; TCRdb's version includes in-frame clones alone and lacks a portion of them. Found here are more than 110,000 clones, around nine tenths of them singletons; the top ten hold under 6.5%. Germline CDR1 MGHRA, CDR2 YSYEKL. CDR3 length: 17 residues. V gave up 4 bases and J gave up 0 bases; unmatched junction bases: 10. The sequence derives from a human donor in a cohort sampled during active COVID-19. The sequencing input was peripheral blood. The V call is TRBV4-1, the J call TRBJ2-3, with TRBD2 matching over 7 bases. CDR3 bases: TGCGCCAGCAGCCCGTTAGGGCTAGCGGTTAGCACAGATACGCAGTATTTT. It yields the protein CASSPLGLAVSTDTQYF.